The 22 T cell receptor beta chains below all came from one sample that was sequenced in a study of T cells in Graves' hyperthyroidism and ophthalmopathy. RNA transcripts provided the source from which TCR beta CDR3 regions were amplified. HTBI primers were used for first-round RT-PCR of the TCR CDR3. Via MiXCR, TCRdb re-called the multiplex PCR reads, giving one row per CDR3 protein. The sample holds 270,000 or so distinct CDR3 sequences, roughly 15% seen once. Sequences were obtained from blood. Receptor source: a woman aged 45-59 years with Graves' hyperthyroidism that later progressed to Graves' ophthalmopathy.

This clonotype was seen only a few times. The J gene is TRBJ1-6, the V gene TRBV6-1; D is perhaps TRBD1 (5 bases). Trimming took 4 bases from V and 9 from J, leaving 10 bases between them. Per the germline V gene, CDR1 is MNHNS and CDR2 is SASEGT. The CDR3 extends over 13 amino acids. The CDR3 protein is CASSGGHSSPLHF. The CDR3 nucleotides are TGTGCCAGCAGTGGAGGACATTCTTCACCCCTCCACTTT.

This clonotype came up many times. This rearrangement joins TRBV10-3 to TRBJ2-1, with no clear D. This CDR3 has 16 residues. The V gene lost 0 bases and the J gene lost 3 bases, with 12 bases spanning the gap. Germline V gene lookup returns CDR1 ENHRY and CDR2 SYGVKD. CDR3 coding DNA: TGTGCCATCAGTGAGTCGGTCAGTCTTCACTACAATGAGCAGTTCTTC. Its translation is CAISESVSLHYNEQFF.

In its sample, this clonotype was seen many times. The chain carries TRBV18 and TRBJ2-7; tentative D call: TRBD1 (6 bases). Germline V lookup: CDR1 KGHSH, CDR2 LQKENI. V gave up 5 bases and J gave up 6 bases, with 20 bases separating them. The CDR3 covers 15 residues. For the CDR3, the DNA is TGTGCCAGCTCAGCCTACCGGGACAATCCCCGCGAGCAGTACTTC. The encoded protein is CASSAYRDNPREQYF.

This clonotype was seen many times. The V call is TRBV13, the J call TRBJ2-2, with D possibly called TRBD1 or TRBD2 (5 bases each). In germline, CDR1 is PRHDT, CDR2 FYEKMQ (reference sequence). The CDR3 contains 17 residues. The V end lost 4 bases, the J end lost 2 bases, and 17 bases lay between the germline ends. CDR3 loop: CASSSRRTSSNTGELFF. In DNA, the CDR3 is TGTGCCAGCAGCTCAAGGAGGACATCTTCTAACACCGGGGAGCTGTTTTTT.

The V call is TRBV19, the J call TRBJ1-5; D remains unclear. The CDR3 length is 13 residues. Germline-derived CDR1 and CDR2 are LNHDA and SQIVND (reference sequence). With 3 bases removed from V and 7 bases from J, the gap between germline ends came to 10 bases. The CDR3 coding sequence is TGTGCCAGTAGTATTGGGCAGGAACAGCCCCAGCATTTT. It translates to CASSIGQEQPQHF. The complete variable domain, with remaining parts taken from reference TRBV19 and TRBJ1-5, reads DGGITQSPKYLFRKEGQNVTLSCEQNLNHDAMYWYRQDPGQGLRLIYYSQIVNDFQKGDIAEGYSVSREKKESFPLTVTSAQKNPTAFYLCASSIGQEQPQHFGDGTRLSIL.

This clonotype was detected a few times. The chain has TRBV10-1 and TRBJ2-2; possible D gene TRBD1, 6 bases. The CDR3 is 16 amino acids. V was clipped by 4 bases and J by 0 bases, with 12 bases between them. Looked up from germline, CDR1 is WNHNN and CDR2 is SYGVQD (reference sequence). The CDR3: CASSGNDRTNTGELFF. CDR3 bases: TGCGCCAGCAGTGGTAACGACAGGACGAACACCGGGGAGCTGTTTTTT.

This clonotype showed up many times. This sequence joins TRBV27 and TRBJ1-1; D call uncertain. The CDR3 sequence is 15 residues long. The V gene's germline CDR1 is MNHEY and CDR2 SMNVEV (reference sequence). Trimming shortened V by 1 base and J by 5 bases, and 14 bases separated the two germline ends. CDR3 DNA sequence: TGTGCCAGCAGTTTATGGTATAGGGCTCGTACTGAAGCTTTCTTT. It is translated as CASSLWYRARTEAFF.

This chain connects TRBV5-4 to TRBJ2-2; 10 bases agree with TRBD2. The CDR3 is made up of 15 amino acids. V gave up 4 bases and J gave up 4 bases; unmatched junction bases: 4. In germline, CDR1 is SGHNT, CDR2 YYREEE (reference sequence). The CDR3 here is CASSDPSGSTGELFF. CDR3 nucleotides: TGTGCCAGCAGCGATCCTAGCGGGAGCACCGGGGAGCTGTTTTTT.

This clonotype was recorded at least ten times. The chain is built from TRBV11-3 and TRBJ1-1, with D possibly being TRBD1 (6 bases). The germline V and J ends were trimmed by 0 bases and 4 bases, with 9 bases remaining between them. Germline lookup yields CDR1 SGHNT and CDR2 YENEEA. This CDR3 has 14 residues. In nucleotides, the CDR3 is TGTGCCAGCAGCTTAGATTCAGGGGCCACTGAAGCTTTCTTT. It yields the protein CASSLDSGATEAFF.

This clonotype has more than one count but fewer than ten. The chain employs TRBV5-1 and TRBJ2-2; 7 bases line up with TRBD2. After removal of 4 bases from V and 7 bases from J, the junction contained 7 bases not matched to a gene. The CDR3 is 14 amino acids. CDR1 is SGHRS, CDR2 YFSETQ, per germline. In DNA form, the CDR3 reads TGCGCCAGCAGCCCGCCGGCGGGGGTCGGGGAGCTGTTTTTT. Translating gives CASSPPAGVGELFF.

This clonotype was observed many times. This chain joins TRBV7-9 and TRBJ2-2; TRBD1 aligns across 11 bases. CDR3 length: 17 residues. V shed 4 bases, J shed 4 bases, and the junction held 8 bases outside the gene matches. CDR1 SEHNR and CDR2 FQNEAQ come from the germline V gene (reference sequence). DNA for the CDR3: TGTGCCAGCAGCTCACCTCCCGGGACAGGGGGCACCGGGGAGCTGTTTTTT. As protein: CASSSPPGTGGTGELFF. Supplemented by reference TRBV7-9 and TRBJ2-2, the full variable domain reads DTGVSQNPRHKITKRGQNVTFRCDPISEHNRLYWYRQTLGQGPEFLTYFQNEAQLEKSRLLSDRFSAERPKGSFSTLEIQRTEQGDSAMYLCASSSPPGTGGTGELFFGEGSRLTVL.

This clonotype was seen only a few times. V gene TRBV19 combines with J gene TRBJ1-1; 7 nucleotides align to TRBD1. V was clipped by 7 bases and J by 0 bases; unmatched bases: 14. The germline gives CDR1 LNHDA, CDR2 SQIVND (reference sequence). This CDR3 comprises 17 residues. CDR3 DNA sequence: TGTGCCAGTACCCAGGGGGTACCGTCCTCCATGAACACTGAAGCTTTCTTT. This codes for CASTQGVPSSMNTEAFF.

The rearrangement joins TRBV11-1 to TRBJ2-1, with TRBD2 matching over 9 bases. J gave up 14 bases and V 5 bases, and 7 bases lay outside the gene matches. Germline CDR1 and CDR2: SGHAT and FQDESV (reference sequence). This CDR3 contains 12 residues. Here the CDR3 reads CASSGRTSEEFF. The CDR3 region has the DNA TGTGCCAGCAGCGGGCGGACTAGCGAGGAGTTCTTC.

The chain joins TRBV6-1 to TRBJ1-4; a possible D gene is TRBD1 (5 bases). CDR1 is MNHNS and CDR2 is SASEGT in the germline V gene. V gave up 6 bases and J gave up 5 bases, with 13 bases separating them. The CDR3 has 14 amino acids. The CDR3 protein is CASRWGGRNEKLFF. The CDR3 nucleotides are TGTGCCAGCAGGTGGGGCGGGAGGAATGAAAAACTGTTTTTT.

The CDR3, as DNA: TGTGCCAGTCAGGGGCAGGGCTACGAGCAGTACTTC. Translating it yields CASQGQGYEQYF. The chain recombines TRBV2 with TRBJ2-7, with a weak D call TRBD1 (6 bases). This CDR3 has 12 residues. V gave up 9 bases and J gave up 3 bases, with 12 bases separating them. Germline V gives CDR1 SNHLY, CDR2 FYNNEI.

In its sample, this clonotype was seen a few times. The DNA for the CDR3 is TGTGCCAGCTCACCACCGTTGGAGTACAATGAGCAGTTCTTC. This codes for CASSPPLEYNEQFF. The chain carries TRBV18 and TRBJ2-1, with D uncertain. V was pared by 0 bases and J by 4 bases, with 7 bases between. Looked up from germline, CDR1 is KGHSH and CDR2 is LQKENI. The CDR3 length is 14 residues. Based on the CDR3 plus reference TRBV18 and TRBJ2-1, the full variable domain is NAGVMQNPRHLVRRRGQEARLRCSPMKGHSHVYWYRQLPEEGLKFMVYLQKENIIDESGMPKERFSAEFPKEGPSILRIQQVVRGDSAAYFCASSPPLEYNEQFFGPGTRLTVL.

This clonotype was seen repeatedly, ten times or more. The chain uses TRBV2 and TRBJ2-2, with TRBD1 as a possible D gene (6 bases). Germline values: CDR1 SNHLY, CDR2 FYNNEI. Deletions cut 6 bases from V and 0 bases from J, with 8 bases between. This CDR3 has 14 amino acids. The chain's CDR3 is CASRDSPNTGELFF. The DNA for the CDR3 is TGTGCCAGCAGGGACAGCCCGAACACCGGGGAGCTGTTTTTT.

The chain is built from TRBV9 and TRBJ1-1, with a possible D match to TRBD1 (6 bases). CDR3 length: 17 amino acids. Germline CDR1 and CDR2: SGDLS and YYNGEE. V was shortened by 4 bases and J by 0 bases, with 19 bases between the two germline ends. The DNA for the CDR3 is TGTGCCAGCAGCCCGGACAGAACCTATAACATGAACACTGAAGCTTTCTTT. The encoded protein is CASSPDRTYNMNTEAFF.

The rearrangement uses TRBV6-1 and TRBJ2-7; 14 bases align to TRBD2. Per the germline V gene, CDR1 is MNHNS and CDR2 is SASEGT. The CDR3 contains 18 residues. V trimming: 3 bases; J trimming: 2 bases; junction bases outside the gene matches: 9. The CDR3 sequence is CASSDRLAGGPQAYEQYF. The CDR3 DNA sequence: TGTGCCAGCAGTGACCGACTAGCGGGAGGGCCTCAGGCCTACGAGCAGTACTTC.

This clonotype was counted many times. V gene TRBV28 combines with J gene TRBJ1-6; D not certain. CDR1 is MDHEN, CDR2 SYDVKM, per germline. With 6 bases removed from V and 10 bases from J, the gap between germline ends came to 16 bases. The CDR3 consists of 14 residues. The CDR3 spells CASSPAEGGSPLHF. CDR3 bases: TGTGCCAGCAGCCCGGCGGAGGGTGGGTCACCCCTCCACTTT.

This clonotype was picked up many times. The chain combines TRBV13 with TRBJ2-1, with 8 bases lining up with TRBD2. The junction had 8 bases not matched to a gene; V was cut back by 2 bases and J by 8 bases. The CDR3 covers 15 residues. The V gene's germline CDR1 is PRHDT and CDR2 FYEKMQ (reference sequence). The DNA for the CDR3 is TGTGCCAGCAGCTTATGGTCGGGAGGGGCTGATGAGCAGTTCTTC. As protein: CASSLWSGGADEQFF.

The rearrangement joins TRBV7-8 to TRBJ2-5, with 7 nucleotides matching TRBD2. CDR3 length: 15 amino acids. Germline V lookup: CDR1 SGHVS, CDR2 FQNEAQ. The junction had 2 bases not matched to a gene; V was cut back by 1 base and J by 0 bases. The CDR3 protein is CASSLGAGYQETQYF. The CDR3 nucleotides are TGTGCCAGCAGCTTAGGAGCGGGGTACCAAGAGACCCAGTACTTC.